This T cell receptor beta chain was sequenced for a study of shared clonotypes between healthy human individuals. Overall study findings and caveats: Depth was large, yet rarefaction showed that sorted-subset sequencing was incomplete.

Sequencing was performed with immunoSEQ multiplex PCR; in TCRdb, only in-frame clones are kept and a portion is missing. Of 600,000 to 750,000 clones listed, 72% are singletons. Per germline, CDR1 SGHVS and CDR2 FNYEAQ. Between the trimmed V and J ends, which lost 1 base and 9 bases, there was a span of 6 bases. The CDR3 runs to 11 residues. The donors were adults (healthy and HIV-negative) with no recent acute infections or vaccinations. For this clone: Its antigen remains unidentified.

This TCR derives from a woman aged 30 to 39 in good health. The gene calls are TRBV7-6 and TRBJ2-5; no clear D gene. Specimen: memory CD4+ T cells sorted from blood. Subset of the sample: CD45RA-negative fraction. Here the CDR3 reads CASSLGSAQYF. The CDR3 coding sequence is TGTGCCAGCAGCTTAGGTTCGGCCCAGTACTTC.